This TCR beta chain was observed in a study of blood T cell repertoires in COVID-19. Here immunoSEQ multiplex PCR was the method, and the copy in TCRdb shows in-frame clones only, minus some. The sample carries tens of thousands of clones, roughly 85% recorded once. It was during active infection that Seattle patients were enrolled and then longitudinally followed. The sequence came from a man aged 55 to 70 with COVID-19, enrolled during active disease. The sample consisted of peripheral blood.

The CDR3 DNA reads TGTGCCAGTAGTATAGGGACAGTCCGGGCCCTCACCGGGGAGCTGTTTTTT. Its protein product is CASSIGTVRALTGELFF. This chain connects TRBV19 to TRBJ2-2, with a weak D call TRBD1 (6 bases). The CDR3 is 17 residues long. V gave up 1 base and J gave up 4 bases, with 16 bases separating them. Germline CDR1 and CDR2: LNHDA and SQIVND (reference sequence).